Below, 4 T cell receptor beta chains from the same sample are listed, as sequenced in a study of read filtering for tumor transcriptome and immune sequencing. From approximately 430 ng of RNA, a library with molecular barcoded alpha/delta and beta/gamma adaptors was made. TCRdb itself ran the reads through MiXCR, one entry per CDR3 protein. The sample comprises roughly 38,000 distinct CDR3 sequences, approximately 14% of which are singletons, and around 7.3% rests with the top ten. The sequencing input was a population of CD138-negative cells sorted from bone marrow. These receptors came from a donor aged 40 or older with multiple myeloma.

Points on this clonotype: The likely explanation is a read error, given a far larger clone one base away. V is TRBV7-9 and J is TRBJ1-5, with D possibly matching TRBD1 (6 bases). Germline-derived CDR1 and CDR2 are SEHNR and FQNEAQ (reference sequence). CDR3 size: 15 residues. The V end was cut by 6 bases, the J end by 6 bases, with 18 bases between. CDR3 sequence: CASRPEGVRGQPQHF. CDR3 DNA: TGTGCCAGCAGACCCGAGGGGGTACGTGGTCAGCCCCAGCATTTT.

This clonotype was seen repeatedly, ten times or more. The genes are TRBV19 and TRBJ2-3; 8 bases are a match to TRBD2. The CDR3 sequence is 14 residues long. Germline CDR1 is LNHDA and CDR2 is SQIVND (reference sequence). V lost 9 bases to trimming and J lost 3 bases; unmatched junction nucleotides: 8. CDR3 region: CASSPGGPTDTQYF. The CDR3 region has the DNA TGTGCCAGCTCCCCGGGGGGGCCGACAGATACGCAGTATTTT. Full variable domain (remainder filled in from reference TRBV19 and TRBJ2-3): DGGITQSPKYLFRKEGQNVTLSCEQNLNHDAMYWYRQDPGQGLRLIYYSQIVNDFQKGDIAEGYSVSREKKESFPLTVTSAQKNPTAFYLCASSPGGPTDTQYFGPGTRLTVL.

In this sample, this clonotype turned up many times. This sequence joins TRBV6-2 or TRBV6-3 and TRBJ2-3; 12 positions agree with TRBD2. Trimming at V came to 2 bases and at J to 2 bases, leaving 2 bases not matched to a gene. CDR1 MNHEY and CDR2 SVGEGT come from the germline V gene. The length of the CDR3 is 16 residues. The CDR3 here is CASSYTSGGSTDTQYF. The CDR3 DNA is TGTGCCAGCAGTTACACTAGCGGGGGGTCCACAGATACGCAGTATTTT.

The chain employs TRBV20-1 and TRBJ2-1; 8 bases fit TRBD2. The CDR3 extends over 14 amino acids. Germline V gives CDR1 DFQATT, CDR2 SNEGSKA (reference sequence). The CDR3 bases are TGCAGGCCCGCCGTAGCGGGACCCTACAATGAGCAGTTCTTC. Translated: CRPAVAGPYNEQFF.